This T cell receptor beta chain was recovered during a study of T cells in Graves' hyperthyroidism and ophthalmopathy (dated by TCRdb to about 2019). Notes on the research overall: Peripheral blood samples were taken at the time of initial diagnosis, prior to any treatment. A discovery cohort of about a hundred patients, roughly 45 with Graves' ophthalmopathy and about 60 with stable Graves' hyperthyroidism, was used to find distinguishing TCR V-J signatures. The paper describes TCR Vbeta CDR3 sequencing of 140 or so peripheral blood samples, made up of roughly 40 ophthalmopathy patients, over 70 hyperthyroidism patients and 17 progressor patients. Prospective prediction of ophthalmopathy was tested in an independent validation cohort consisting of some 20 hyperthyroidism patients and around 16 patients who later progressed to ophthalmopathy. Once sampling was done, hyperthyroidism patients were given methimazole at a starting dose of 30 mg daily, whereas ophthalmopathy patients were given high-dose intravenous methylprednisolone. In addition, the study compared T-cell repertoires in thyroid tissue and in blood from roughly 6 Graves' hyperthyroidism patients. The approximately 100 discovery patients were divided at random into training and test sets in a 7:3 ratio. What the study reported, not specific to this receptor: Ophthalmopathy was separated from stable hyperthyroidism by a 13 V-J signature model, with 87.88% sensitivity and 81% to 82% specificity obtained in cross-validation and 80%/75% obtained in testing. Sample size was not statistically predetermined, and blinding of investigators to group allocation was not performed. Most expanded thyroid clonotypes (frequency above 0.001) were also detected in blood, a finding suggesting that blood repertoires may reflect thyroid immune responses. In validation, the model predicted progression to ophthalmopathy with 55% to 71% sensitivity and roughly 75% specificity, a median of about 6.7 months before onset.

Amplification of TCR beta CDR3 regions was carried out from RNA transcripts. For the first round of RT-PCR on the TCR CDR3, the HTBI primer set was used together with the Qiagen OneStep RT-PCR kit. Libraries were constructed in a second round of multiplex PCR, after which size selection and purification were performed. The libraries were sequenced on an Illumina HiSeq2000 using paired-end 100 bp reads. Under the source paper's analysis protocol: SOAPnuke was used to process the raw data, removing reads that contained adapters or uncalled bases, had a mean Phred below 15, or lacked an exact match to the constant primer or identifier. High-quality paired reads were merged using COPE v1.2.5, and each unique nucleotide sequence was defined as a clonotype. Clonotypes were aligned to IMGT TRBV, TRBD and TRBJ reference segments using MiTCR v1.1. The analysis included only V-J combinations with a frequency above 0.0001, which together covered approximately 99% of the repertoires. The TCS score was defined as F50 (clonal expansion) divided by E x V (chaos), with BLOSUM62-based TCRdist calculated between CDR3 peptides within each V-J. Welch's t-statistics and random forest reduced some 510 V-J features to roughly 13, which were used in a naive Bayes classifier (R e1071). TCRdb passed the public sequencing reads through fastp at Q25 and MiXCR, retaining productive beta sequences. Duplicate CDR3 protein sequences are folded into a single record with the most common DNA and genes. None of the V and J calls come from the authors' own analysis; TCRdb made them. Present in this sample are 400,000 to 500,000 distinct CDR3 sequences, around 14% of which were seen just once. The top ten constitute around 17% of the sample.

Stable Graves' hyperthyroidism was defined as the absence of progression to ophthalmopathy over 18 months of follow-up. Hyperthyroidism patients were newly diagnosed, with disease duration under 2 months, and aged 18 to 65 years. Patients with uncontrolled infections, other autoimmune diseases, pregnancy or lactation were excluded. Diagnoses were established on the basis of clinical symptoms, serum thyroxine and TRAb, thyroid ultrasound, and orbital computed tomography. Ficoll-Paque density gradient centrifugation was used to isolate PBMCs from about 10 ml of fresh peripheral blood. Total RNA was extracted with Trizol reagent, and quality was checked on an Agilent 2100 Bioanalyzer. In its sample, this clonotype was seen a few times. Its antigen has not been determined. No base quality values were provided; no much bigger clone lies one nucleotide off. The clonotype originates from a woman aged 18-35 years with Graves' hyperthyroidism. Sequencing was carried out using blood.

The base sequence is TGTGCCAGCACCCAGACTAGTTACGAGCAGTACTTC. It is translated as CASTQTSYEQYF. The chain was built from TRBV6-2 or TRBV6-3 and TRBJ2-7; TRBD2 could be the D gene, as 6 bases match. The germline V gene specifies MNHEY as CDR1 and SVGEGT as CDR2. Taken from cysteine to phenylalanine, the CDR3 has 12 residues. The DNA shown is the 36-base CDR3, in frame from base 1. V is reduced by 7 bases and J by 4 bases, leaving a spacing of 11 bases between them.